These 25 T cell receptor beta chains were sequenced from one sample in a study of CD8 T cells in ankylosing spondylitis (dated by TCRdb to about 2017). Library preparation employed 5' RACE. The reads were generated on an Illumina HiSeq 2500. Through fastp at Q25 and MiXCR, TCRdb rebuilt clones from the public reads, retaining in-frame beta chains. Under each unique CDR3 protein, matching rows form one entry showing the most common genes and DNA. This sample holds about 280,000 distinct CDR3 sequences; about 20% were observed only once. Roughly 8% of the sample is in the top ten clones. The sample comprised blood, either unsorted or a sorted T cell fraction (not recorded which). The origin of the receptors is a male donor with ankylosing spondylitis or in good health (not recorded which).

This clonotype was recorded a few times. The chain combines TRBV28 with TRBJ2-5; D might be TRBD2 (6 bases). The CDR3 runs to 13 residues. Germline CDR1 and CDR2: MDHEN and SYDVKM. Trimming took 7 bases from V and 1 from J, leaving 10 bases between them. The CDR3 here is CASNPGVQETQYF. CDR3 nucleotides: TGTGCCAGCAATCCGGGGGTCCAAGAGACCCAGTACTTC.

V is TRBV7-9 and J is TRBJ2-2; D remains unclear. The CDR3 contains 10 residues. Trimming stripped 5 bases from V and 9 bases from J, with 4 bases between. Germline lookup yields CDR1 SEHNR and CDR2 FQNEAQ (reference sequence). The CDR3 nucleotides read TGTGCCAGCAGCCGGAGGGAGCTGTTTTTT. Translated: CASSRRELFF.

Points on this clonotype: A read error is possible here, since a much larger clone lies one base away. The rearrangement joins TRBV7-3 to TRBJ1-1; D remains unclear. Trimming removed 8 bases from V and 0 bases from J, with 10 bases in between. The CDR3 runs 13 residues. Germline-derived CDR1 and CDR2 are SGHTA and FQGTGA. CDR3 sequence (DNA): TGTGCCAGCGGGGAGGGAATGAACACTGAAGCTTTCTTT. Residues: CASGEGMNTEAFF.

V usage is TRBV28 and J usage is TRBJ2-2; the match to TRBD2 covers 8 bases. The CDR3 runs to 15 residues. The germline V gene encodes CDR1 MDHEN and CDR2 SYDVKM. Trimming cost V 4 bases and J 4 bases; bases outside gene matches: 5. The CDR3 coding sequence is TGTGCCAGCAGTTCGGGGGGGCCGGGCACCGGGGAGCTGTTTTTT. Protein sequence: CASSSGGPGTGELFF.

This clonotype was counted only a few times. The rearrangement uses TRBV5-1 and TRBJ2-3, with D possibly matching TRBD2 (5 bases). The CDR3 runs 16 residues. The germline V and J ends were trimmed by 0 bases and 0 bases, with 11 bases remaining between them. Germline values: CDR1 SGHRS, CDR2 YFSETQ. CDR3 in amino acids: CASSLDGVVSTDTQYF. The CDR3 nucleotides read TGCGCCAGCAGCTTGGACGGGGTTGTAAGCACAGATACGCAGTATTTT.

In its sample, this clonotype was seen many times. The chain has TRBV29-1 and TRBJ1-2, with D possibly being TRBD1 (5 bases). This CDR3 is 12 amino acids long. Between the trimmed V and J ends, which lost 2 bases and 4 bases, there was a span of 8 bases. Germline V gene data show CDR1 as SQVTM and CDR2 as ANQGSEA. This CDR3 reads CSVESGGYGYTF. The DNA for the CDR3 is TGCAGCGTTGAATCGGGGGGCTATGGCTACACCTTC. Filled out from reference TRBV29-1 and TRBJ1-2, the complete variable domain reads SAVISQKPSRDICQRGTSLTIQCQVDSQVTMMFWYRQQPGQSLTLIATANQGSEATYESGFVIDKFPISRPNLTFSTLTVSNMSPEDSSIYLCSVESGGYGYTFGSGTRLTVV.

The V and J genes are TRBV7-2 and TRBJ2-2, with a tentative D call TRBD1 (5 bases). The CDR3 consists of 15 residues. Trimming shortened V by 3 bases and J by 4 bases, and 12 bases separated the two germline ends. Germline CDR1 is SGHTA and CDR2 is FQGNSA. CDR3 loop: CASSFRRVGTGELFF. As DNA, the CDR3 is TGTGCCAGCAGCTTCCGCAGGGTTGGCACCGGGGAGCTGTTTTTT.

The J gene is TRBJ1-1, the V gene TRBV29-1; tentatively, D is TRBD1 (6 bases). There are 14 residues in the CDR3. Germline V gives CDR1 SQVTM, CDR2 ANQGSEA. V was pared by 6 bases and J by 5 bases, with 19 bases between. The CDR3 region has the DNA TGCAGCGTCGGCCTAATACAGGGAGGGACTGAAGCTTTCTTT. This codes for CSVGLIQGGTEAFF.

This chain joins TRBV5-6 and TRBJ2-1, with 9 positions matching TRBD2. This CDR3 comprises 17 residues. Germline values: CDR1 SGHDT, CDR2 YYEEEE. The ends lost 1 base at V and 0 bases at J; junction bases unmatched: 5. In DNA, the CDR3 is TGTGCCAGCAGCTTGATGGCGGGAGGGACCTCCTACAATGAGCAGTTCTTC. Its protein is CASSLMAGGTSYNEQFF.

This clonotype was detected ten times or more. This sequence joins TRBV20-1 and TRBJ1-2; D is perhaps TRBD1 (5 bases). Germline V gene sequence: CDR1 DFQATT, CDR2 SNEGSKA (reference sequence). V was shortened by 6 bases and J by 5 bases, with 16 bases between the two germline ends. This CDR3 contains 13 residues. CDR3 sequence reads: CSAGDLGAYGYTF. DNA for the CDR3: TGCAGTGCGGGGGACCTAGGGGCTTATGGCTACACCTTC.

The chain uses TRBV28 and TRBJ2-2; TRBD1 matches 7 bases. The CDR3 is made up of 15 amino acids. J was trimmed by 6 bases and V by 1 base; bases with no gene match: 5. Germline CDR1 MDHEN, CDR2 SYDVKM. The chain's CDR3 is CASSLSGQRAGELFF. In nucleotides, the CDR3 is TGTGCCAGCAGTTTATCGGGACAGCGTGCCGGGGAGCTGTTTTTT.

The rearrangement links TRBV7-9 to TRBJ1-4; no reliable D call. The V gene lost 1 base and the J gene lost 7 bases, with 10 bases spanning the gap. This CDR3 spans 14 amino acids. Per the germline V gene, CDR1 is SEHNR and CDR2 is FQNEAQ (reference sequence). This CDR3 reads CASSLGLWGEKLFF. DNA of the CDR3: TGTGCCAGCAGCTTAGGACTCTGGGGTGAAAAACTGTTTTTT.

This sequence joins TRBV20-1 and TRBJ2-5, with 12 bases matching TRBD2. The germline V gene encodes CDR1 DFQATT and CDR2 SNEGSKA (reference sequence). The V segment lost 6 bases and the J segment 5 bases; nucleotides outside the gene matches: 7. The CDR3 has 14 residues. CDR3 in amino acids: CSATSGGPRETQYF. The CDR3 nucleotides are TGCAGTGCGACTAGCGGGGGCCCCAGGGAGACCCAGTACTTC.

This chain links TRBV6-5 with TRBJ2-2; D not certain. Germline loops: CDR1 MNHEY, CDR2 SVGAGI. The CDR3 contains 16 residues. Trimming took off 1 base at V and 2 bases at J, with 11 bases between the two ends. For the CDR3, the DNA is TGTGCCAGCAGTTACTTAAGGAGATCTAACACCGGGGAGCTGTTTTTT. Protein product: CASSYLRRSNTGELFF.

This clonotype was counted between two and nine times. The V and J genes are TRBV5-5 and TRBJ1-5; D unresolved. Trimming removed 2 bases from V and 4 bases from J, with 10 bases in between. Germline CDR1 and CDR2: SGHKS and YYEKEE (reference sequence). The length of the CDR3 is 14 residues. CDR3 nucleotides: TGTGCCAGCAGCTTCGGGTCTGGAAATCAGCCCCAGCATTTT. Residues: CASSFGSGNQPQHF.

This clonotype showed up just a few times. This chain connects TRBV5-6 to TRBJ2-5; D assignment may be TRBD1 or TRBD2 (5 bases each). This CDR3 contains 14 residues. Trimming stripped 1 base from V and 0 bases from J, with 7 bases between. Germline CDR1 is SGHDT and CDR2 is YYEEEE. CDR3 nucleotide sequence: TGTGCCAGCAGCTTGTGGGGGTACCAAGAGACCCAGTACTTC. Protein product: CASSLWGYQETQYF. The full variable domain, rest sourced from reference TRBV5-6 and TRBJ2-5, is DAGVTQSPTHLIKTRGQQVTLRCSPKSGHDTVSWYQQALGQGPQFIFQYYEEEERQRGNFPDRFSGHQFPNYSSELNVNALLLGDSALYLCASSLWGYQETQYFGPGTRLLVL.

This chain connects TRBV15 to TRBJ1-5, with D perhaps TRBD1 (5 bases). V lost 3 bases, J lost 2 bases, and 11 bases lay in between. Germline-derived CDR1 and CDR2 are LNHNV and YYDKDF (reference sequence). This CDR3 has 15 residues. In DNA, the CDR3 is TGTGCCACCAGCAGCCGACAGATCGGCAATCAGCCCCAGCATTTT. Encoded protein: CATSSRQIGNQPQHF. Drawing the rest from reference TRBV15 and TRBJ1-5, the complete variable domain is DAMVIQNPRYQVTQFGKPVTLSCSQTLNHNVMYWYQQKSSQAPKLLFHYYDKDFNNEADTPDNFQSRRPNTSFCFLDIRSPGLGDTAMYLCATSSRQIGNQPQHFGDGTRLSIL.

This clonotype was detected only a few times. This chain links TRBV27 with TRBJ1-2, with a possible D match to TRBD1 (6 bases). The ends were cut back, 3 bases at V and 8 bases at J, with 10 bases in the middle. CDR3 length: 12 amino acids. Germline V CDR1 and CDR2: MNHEY, SMNVEV (reference sequence). Written as DNA, the CDR3 is TGTGCCAGCAGTTTTAAGGGGGACGGCTACACCTTC. Its protein product is CASSFKGDGYTF.

This chain uses TRBV6-1 with TRBJ2-7, with 11 bases that match TRBD2. Germline V gene data show CDR1 as MNHNS and CDR2 as SASEGT. V gave up 0 bases and J gave up 4 bases; unmatched junction bases: 5. This CDR3 region has 16 residues. CDR3 bases: TGTGCCAGCAGTGAAGCGGCTAGCGGGGGGTTTTACGAGCAGTACGTC. As protein: CASSEAASGGFYEQYV.

The chain joins TRBV5-1 to TRBJ2-3; D call uncertain. CDR3 length: 15 amino acids. V was trimmed by 0 bases and J by 0 bases, leaving 8 bases between them. The germline V gene encodes CDR1 SGHRS and CDR2 YFSETQ. The CDR3 sequence: CASSLEVRSTDTQYF. The DNA of the CDR3 is TGCGCCAGCAGCTTGGAGGTGAGAAGCACAGATACGCAGTATTTT.

In its sample, this clonotype was seen a few times. The CDR3 DNA sequence: TGTGCCAGCAGTGAAGGAGGACAGGGTAGTGGCGAGCAGTACGTC. Its translation: CASSEGGQGSGEQYV. This chain joins TRBV6-1 and TRBJ2-7, with TRBD1 matching 8 bases. The CDR3 is made up of 15 amino acids. Germline V CDR1 and CDR2: MNHNS, SASEGT. V lost 1 base and J lost 6; bases outside the gene matches: 8.

This clonotype was seen a few times. The chain links TRBV6-1 to TRBJ1-1; D may be TRBD1 (5 bases). Germline V lookup: CDR1 MNHNS, CDR2 SASEGT. The CDR3 spans 14 residues. The germline V and J ends were trimmed by 1 base and 5 bases, with 11 bases remaining between them. CDR3 amino acids: CASSEDTGRTEAFF. The CDR3 bases are TGTGCCAGCAGTGAAGACACAGGACGGACTGAAGCTTTCTTT.

This clonotype was recorded many times. This chain joins TRBV6-5 and TRBJ2-1, with 8 nucleotides matching TRBD1. The CDR3 extends over 16 amino acids. Looked up from germline, CDR1 is MNHEY and CDR2 is SVGAGI. V shed 0 bases, J shed 8 bases, and the junction held 9 bases outside the gene matches. The CDR3 is CASSYSGTGAWYEQFF. Here the CDR3 DNA reads TGTGCCAGCAGTTACTCAGGGACAGGCGCCTGGTATGAGCAGTTCTTC.

This clonotype appeared many times. The chain uses TRBV29-1 and TRBJ1-1; possibly TRBD1 for D (5 bases). The CDR3 covers 14 residues. V lost 7 bases and J 3 bases, leaving 18 bases between the germline ends. Germline CDR1 SQVTM, CDR2 ANQGSEA. This CDR3 is CSAPMEGPDTEAFF. The CDR3 bases are TGCAGCGCCCCGATGGAGGGGCCGGACACTGAAGCTTTCTTT.

This clonotype was observed a handful of times. V gene TRBV6-5 combines with J gene TRBJ2-1; D is unclear. There are 12 residues in the CDR3. V was clipped by 4 bases and J by 9 bases, with 10 bases between them. CDR1 and CDR2 (germline): MNHEY, SVGAGI. CDR3 in amino acids: CASSSVNREQFF. The CDR3 nucleotides read TGTGCCAGCAGTTCCGTCAATCGTGAGCAGTTCTTC.